This TCR beta chain appears in the sequencing data of a study of T cells after yellow fever vaccination. The table lists this clonotype with a few counts. What it binds is not known. Overall study findings and caveats: Post-booster repertoires again held most primary-vaccination clones (about 96% CD4, roughly 88% CD8). The secondary response peaked faster, at day 5 versus 15, but was weaker. One caveat is that FACS-sorted repertoires could contain abundant clonotypes contaminating from the bulk population.

Template-switching 5'RACE yielded the TCR cDNA; a universal primer site and UMIs were added in the process. TCRdb re-derived calls from the 5' RACE reads in MiXCR, one entry per CDR3 protein. The repertoire includes some 160,000 distinct CDR3 sequences, approximately 9.9% of them detected once, and about 40% sits in the top ten. The receptor comes from a man aged 18 to 29 who received the YFV17D yellow fever vaccine. The sequences come from CD8+ T cells sorted from PBMCs, collected 45 days after the yellow fever booster vaccination.

The DNA of the CDR3 is TGTGCCAGCAGCCCAAGCCCCGGTCCCTACGAGCAGTACTTC. This encodes CASSPSPGPYEQYF. V and J are TRBV3-1 and TRBJ2-7; the D is unclear. V lost 4 bases, J lost 2 bases, and 12 bases lay in between. Looked up from germline, CDR1 is LGHDT and CDR2 is YNNKEL (reference sequence). The CDR3 has 14 amino acids.